Following are 23 T cell receptor beta chains from one sample sequenced in a study of cytomegalovirus exposure and HLA in healthy donors. Assay: immunoSEQ multiplex PCR; the TCRdb copy retains only in-frame clones and omits some. The repertoire holds 150,000 or so clones, with approximately 92% as singletons. The sample consisted of PBMCs. These receptors originate from a woman under 30 in good health and CMV-seropositive.

This sequence joins TRBV18 and TRBJ1-2; D possibly corresponds to TRBD1 (6 bases). Trimming took 2 bases from V and 2 from J, leaving 9 bases between them. The CDR3 is made up of 14 amino acids. The germline V gene has CDR1 KGHSH and CDR2 LQKENI. The CDR3 is CASSPGQGNYGYTF. The CDR3 DNA sequence: TGTGCCAGCTCACCAGGGCAGGGGAACTATGGCTACACCTTC. Together with reference TRBV18 and TRBJ1-2, the CDR3 gives the full variable domain: NAGVMQNPRHLVRRRGQEARLRCSPMKGHSHVYWYRQLPEEGLKFMVYLQKENIIDESGMPKERFSAEFPKEGPSILRIQQVVRGDSAAYFCASSPGQGNYGYTFGSGTRLTVV.

The chain carries TRBV7-8 and TRBJ2-2; perhaps TRBD1 as D (6 bases). This CDR3 is 15 amino acids long. Per the germline V gene, CDR1 is SGHVS and CDR2 is FQNEAQ. The ends were cut back, 6 bases at V and 3 bases at J, with 14 bases in the middle. The CDR3 coding sequence is TGTGCCAGCAGTTCAATAGGGGGATACACCGGGGAGCTGTTTTTT. This translates into CASSSIGGYTGELFF.

V and J are TRBV6-5 and TRBJ2-7, with 7 bases that match TRBD1. Looked up from germline, CDR1 is MNHEY and CDR2 is SVGAGI. The CDR3 has 15 residues. The V segment lost 6 bases and the J segment 0 bases; nucleotides outside the gene matches: 8. CDR3 amino acids: CASRLGGPSSYEQYF. The CDR3 nucleotides are TGTGCCAGCAGATTAGGGGGCCCTAGCTCCTACGAGCAGTACTTC.

The V call is TRBV7-9, the J call TRBJ1-4, with a possible D match to TRBD1 (6 bases). The CDR3 runs to 13 residues. Trimming stripped 4 bases from V and 11 bases from J, with 14 bases between. The germline V gene has CDR1 SEHNR and CDR2 FQNEAQ (reference sequence). In DNA, the CDR3 is TGTGCCAGCAGCTCGGACAGCCCCACCAAACTGTTTTTT. Its protein product is CASSSDSPTKLFF.

This clone was found a few times. This sequence joins TRBV7-7 and TRBJ1-5, with 7 positions matching TRBD1. Germline CDR1 is SSHAT and CDR2 is FNYEAQ (reference sequence). V shed 6 bases, J shed 6 bases, and the junction held 11 bases outside the gene matches. CDR3 size: 15 residues. CDR3 DNA sequence: TGTGCCAGCAGTCGGACAGGACTACGGAGTCAGCCCCAGCATTTT. It is translated as CASSRTGLRSQPQHF. Variable domain in full (rest from reference TRBV7-7 and TRBJ1-5): GAGVSQSPRYKVTKRGQDVTLRCDPISSHATLYWYQQALGQGPEFLTYFNYEAQPDKSGLPSDRFSAERPEGSISTLTIQRTEQRDSAMYRCASSRTGLRSQPQHFGDGTRLSIL.

The rearrangement links TRBV9 to TRBJ1-1; D may be TRBD1 (6 bases). The CDR3 has 14 residues. V lost 0 bases, J lost 7 bases, and 13 bases lay in between. Germline lookup yields CDR1 SGDLS and CDR2 YYNGEE. The CDR3 DNA reads TGTGCCAGCAGCGTAGCTGGGGGGGGCGGTGAAGCTTTCTTT. This encodes CASSVAGGGGEAFF.

This sequence joins TRBV27 and TRBJ2-7; 7 positions agree with TRBD1. The CDR3 sequence is 14 residues long. Germline loops: CDR1 MNHEY, CDR2 SMNVEV (reference sequence). Losses at the gene ends were 7 bases for V and 2 bases for J; bases not matched to a gene: 8. The CDR3 reads CASTRGFFPYEQYF. The CDR3 nucleotides read TGTGCCAGCACCAGGGGGTTTTTTCCCTACGAGCAGTACTTC.

Written as DNA, the CDR3 is TGCGCCAGCAGCTTGTTTAGGACAAACGTAAACACCGGGGAGCTGTTTTTT. Translating gives CASSLFRTNVNTGELFF. This rearrangement joins TRBV5-1 to TRBJ2-2, with a tentative D call TRBD1 (5 bases). Trimming pared 1 base from V and 2 bases from J, leaving 15 bases between. The CDR3 consists of 17 residues. Per germline, CDR1 SGHRS and CDR2 YFSETQ.

This clone was detected once. The chain carries TRBV7-2 and TRBJ1-5; TRBD1 might be the D (5 bases). Trimming cost V 8 bases and J 4 bases, with 12 bases left between them. Germline V gene sequence: CDR1 SGHTA, CDR2 FQGNSA. This CDR3 region has 13 residues. CDR3 nucleotide sequence: TGTGCCAGCCGGGGTGGGGGGAATCAGCCCCAGCATTTT. It translates to CASRGGGNQPQHF.

The rearrangement joins TRBV5-8 to TRBJ2-7; tentative D call: TRBD2 (7 bases). This CDR3 is built from 15 residues. The V gene lost 1 base and the J gene lost 2 bases, with 13 bases spanning the gap. Germline V lookup: CDR1 SGHTS, CDR2 YDEGEE. CDR3 region: CASSLPGGLTYEQYF. The CDR3 DNA reads TGTGCCAGCAGCTTGCCGGGGGGCCTGACCTACGAGCAGTACTTC.

The rearrangement joins TRBV19 to TRBJ2-2; D not certain. CDR1 and CDR2 (germline): LNHDA, SQIVND (reference sequence). This CDR3 region has 14 residues. Deletions cut 6 bases from V and 4 bases from J, with 12 bases between. This CDR3 reads CASRQGGSTGELFF. CDR3 in DNA: TGTGCCAGTAGGCAAGGCGGCAGCACCGGGGAGCTGTTTTTT.

This sequence joins TRBV6-5 and TRBJ2-7, with TRBD1 as a possible D gene (5 bases). Per germline, CDR1 MNHEY and CDR2 SVGAGI. CDR3 size: 14 residues. The V gene lost 0 bases and the J gene lost 6 bases, with 12 bases spanning the gap. DNA for the CDR3: TGTGCCAGCAGTTACTCCGGCCAGGGCGCCGAGCAGTACTTC. This encodes CASSYSGQGAEQYF.

The V and J genes are TRBV10-3 and TRBJ1-2; D possibly corresponds to TRBD1 (6 bases). The V gene lost 6 bases and the J gene lost 3 bases, with 8 bases spanning the gap. Germline loops: CDR1 ENHRY, CDR2 SYGVKD. The CDR3 totals 12 residues. The DNA for the CDR3 is TGTGCCATCAGACCAGGGGACTATGGCTACACCTTC. Residues: CAIRPGDYGYTF.

The CDR3 DNA is TGTGCCTGGACCCAAAAAGGGGCCCTTAGCAATCAGCCCCAGCATTTT. The encoded protein is CAWTQKGALSNQPQHF. The chain is built from TRBV30 and TRBJ1-5, with D possibly matching TRBD1 (5 bases). The germline V and J ends were trimmed by 4 bases and 0 bases, with 16 bases remaining between them. Germline CDR1 and CDR2: GTSNPN and SVGIG (reference sequence). The CDR3 has 16 amino acids. Filled out from reference TRBV30 and TRBJ1-5, the complete variable domain reads SQTIHQWPATLVQPVGSPLSLECTVEGTSNPNLYWYRQAAGRGLQLLFYSVGIGQISSEVPQNLSASRPQDRQFILSSKKLLLSDSGFYLCAWTQKGALSNQPQHFGDGTRLSIL.

The chain is built from TRBV28 and TRBJ2-7, with D possibly matching TRBD2 (5 bases). Germline V gene sequence: CDR1 MDHEN, CDR2 SYDVKM. V dropped 3 bases and J dropped 0 bases, with 24 bases sitting between them. This CDR3 is built from 19 residues. The CDR3 spells CASSFGFGASWGVSYEQYF. CDR3 coding DNA: TGTGCCAGCAGTTTTGGTTTTGGAGCCAGTTGGGGAGTCTCCTACGAGCAGTACTTC.

This clone was counted once. The chain has TRBV11-2 and TRBJ1-2; 9 bases agree with TRBD1. The germline gives CDR1 SGHAT, CDR2 FQNNGV. The CDR3 is 15 amino acids. V was clipped by 6 bases and J by 3 bases; unmatched bases: 8. The CDR3 reads CASSHHRTGDYGYTF. The CDR3 bases are TGTGCCAGCAGTCATCACCGGACAGGGGACTATGGCTACACCTTC.

The chain uses TRBV6-5 and TRBJ2-5; no definite D call. CDR3 length: 13 amino acids. Germline V lookup: CDR1 MNHEY, CDR2 SVGAGI. Deletions cut 0 bases from V and 0 bases from J, with 2 bases between. The CDR3 loop reads CASSYSYQETQYF. Written as DNA, the CDR3 is TGTGCCAGCAGTTACTCCTACCAAGAGACCCAGTACTTC.

The chain combines TRBV28 with TRBJ2-5; 8 bases agree with TRBD1. The length of the CDR3 is 16 residues. The junction had 11 bases not matched to a gene; V was cut back by 6 bases and J by 2 bases. Germline values: CDR1 MDHEN, CDR2 SYDVKM. The CDR3 protein is CASSWGPGQDQETQYF. CDR3 nucleotides: TGTGCCAGCAGCTGGGGTCCGGGACAGGATCAAGAGACCCAGTACTTC.

This chain links TRBV11-3 with TRBJ2-1; 10 positions match TRBD1. This CDR3 has 16 residues. Germline values: CDR1 SGHNT, CDR2 YENEEA. The junction had 14 bases not matched to a gene; V was cut back by 7 bases and J by 8 bases. CDR3 region: CASTEVRDRGGDEQFF. The CDR3, as DNA: TGTGCCAGCACCGAGGTCCGGGACAGGGGTGGAGATGAGCAGTTCTTC.

This chain joins TRBV10-3 and TRBJ1-3; D is unresolved. The CDR3 consists of 15 residues. Germline CDR1 ENHRY, CDR2 SYGVKD. V lost 3 bases and J 0 bases, leaving 9 bases between the germline ends. This CDR3 reads CAISDRSLSGNTIYF. Here the CDR3 DNA reads TGTGCCATCAGTGATCGAAGCCTCTCTGGAAACACCATATATTTT.

The sample holds a few counts of this clone. CDR3 in amino acids: CAISEGVLYGYTF. The CDR3 region has the DNA TGTGCCATCAGTGAAGGGGTTCTCTATGGCTACACCTTC. The gene calls are TRBV10-3 and TRBJ1-2; D perhaps matches TRBD1 (5 bases). Germline assignment: CDR1 ENHRY and CDR2 SYGVKD. This CDR3 is 13 amino acids long. Trimming cost V 3 bases and J 4 bases, with 9 bases left between them.

At least ten counts were recorded for this clone. The chain carries TRBV13 and TRBJ1-3; D is unclear. The CDR3 length is 15 residues. V lost 5 bases, J lost 0 bases, and 11 bases lay in between. Looked up from germline, CDR1 is PRHDT and CDR2 is FYEKMQ (reference sequence). This CDR3 is CASSGLQSSGNTIYF. DNA of the CDR3: TGTGCCAGCAGCGGACTCCAGAGCTCTGGAAACACCATATATTTT.

Concerning this clone: This CDR3 is missing its conserved last phenylalanine or tryptophan, likely due to a read error. It is unclear where the CDR3 begins or ends on the DNA, so no DNA is shown, and the CDR3 is as TCRdb lists it. V and J are TRBV9 and TRBJ2-7; the table's TRBD2 call for D was not verified on the DNA. Per the germline V gene, CDR1 is SGDLS and CDR2 is YYNGEE. Including both end residues, the CDR3 is 11 amino acids long. The CDR3 sequence: CASSSEGGDDD.